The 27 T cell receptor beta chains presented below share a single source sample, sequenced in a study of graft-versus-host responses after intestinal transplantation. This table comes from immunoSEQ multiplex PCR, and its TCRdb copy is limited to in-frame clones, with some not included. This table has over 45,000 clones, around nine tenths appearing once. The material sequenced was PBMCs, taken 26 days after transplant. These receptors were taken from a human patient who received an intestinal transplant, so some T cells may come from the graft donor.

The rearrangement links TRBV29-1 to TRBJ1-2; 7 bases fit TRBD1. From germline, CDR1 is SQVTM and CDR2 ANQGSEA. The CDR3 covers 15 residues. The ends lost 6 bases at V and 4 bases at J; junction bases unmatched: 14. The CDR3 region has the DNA TGCAGCGTCGAGCCGCCTGACAGGGCCCTCTATGGCTACACCTTC. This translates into CSVEPPDRALYGYTF.

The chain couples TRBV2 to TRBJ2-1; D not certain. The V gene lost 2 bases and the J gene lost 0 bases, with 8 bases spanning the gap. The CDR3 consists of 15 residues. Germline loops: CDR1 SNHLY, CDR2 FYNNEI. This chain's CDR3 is CASSETNNSYNEQFF. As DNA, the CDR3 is TGTGCCAGCAGTGAAACAAATAACTCCTACAATGAGCAGTTCTTC.

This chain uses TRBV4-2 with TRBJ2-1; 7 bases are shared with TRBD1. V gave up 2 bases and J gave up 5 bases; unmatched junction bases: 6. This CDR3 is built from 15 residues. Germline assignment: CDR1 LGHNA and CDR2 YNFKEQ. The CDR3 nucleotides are TGTGCCAGCAGCCAAAGGACAGGCAACGACAATGAGCAGTTCTTC. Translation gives CASSQRTGNDNEQFF.

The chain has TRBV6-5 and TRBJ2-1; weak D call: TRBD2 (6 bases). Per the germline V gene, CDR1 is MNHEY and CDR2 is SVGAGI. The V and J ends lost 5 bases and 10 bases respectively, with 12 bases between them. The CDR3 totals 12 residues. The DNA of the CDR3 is TGTGCCAGCAGTAGGGGACGGGGGGAGCAGTTCTTC. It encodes CASSRGRGEQFF.

CDR3 protein: CASSWATGGNEQFF. In nucleotides, the CDR3 is TGTGCCAGCAGCTGGGCTACAGGGGGGAATGAGCAGTTCTTC. V and J are TRBV7-8 and TRBJ2-1; 8 nucleotides line up with TRBD1. The CDR3 has 14 residues. Germline V CDR1 and CDR2: SGHVS, FQNEAQ. V dropped 4 bases and J dropped 7; count of bases not matched to a gene: 6.

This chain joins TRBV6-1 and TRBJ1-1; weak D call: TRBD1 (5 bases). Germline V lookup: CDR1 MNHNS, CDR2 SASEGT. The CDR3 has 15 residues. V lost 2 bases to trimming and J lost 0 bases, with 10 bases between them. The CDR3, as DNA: TGTGCCAGCAGTGAATGGGGGGGTTTGAACACTGAAGCTTTCTTT. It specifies CASSEWGGLNTEAFF.

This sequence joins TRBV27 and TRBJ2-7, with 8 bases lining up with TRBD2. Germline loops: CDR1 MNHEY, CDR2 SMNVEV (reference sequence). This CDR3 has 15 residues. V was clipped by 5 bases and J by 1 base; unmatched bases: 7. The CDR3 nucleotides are TGTGCCAGCAGTCCGGAGCGGGGGCCTTCCTACGAGCAGTACTTC. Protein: CASSPERGPSYEQYF.

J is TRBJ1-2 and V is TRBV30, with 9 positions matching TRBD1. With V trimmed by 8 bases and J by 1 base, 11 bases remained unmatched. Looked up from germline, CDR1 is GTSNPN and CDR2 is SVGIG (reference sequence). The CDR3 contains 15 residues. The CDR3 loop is CANSVRTGDNYGYTF. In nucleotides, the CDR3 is TGTGCCAACTCCGTTAGGACAGGGGATAACTATGGCTACACCTTC.

This CDR3 is CASSLTHREGASNEQFF. The DNA for the CDR3 is TGTGCCAGCAGCCTCACCCATCGGGAGGGTGCAAGCAATGAGCAGTTCTTC. The chain links TRBV7-9 to TRBJ2-1; TRBD2 agrees at 8 bases. Germline assignment: CDR1 SEHNR and CDR2 FQNEAQ (reference sequence). The CDR3 runs to 17 residues. V dropped 5 bases and J dropped 6; count of bases not matched to a gene: 15. Variable domain in full (rest from reference TRBV7-9 and TRBJ2-1): DTGVSQNPRHKITKRGQNVTFRCDPISEHNRLYWYRQTLGQGPEFLTYFQNEAQLEKSRLLSDRFSAERPKGSFSTLEIQRTEQGDSAMYLCASSLTHREGASNEQFFGPGTRLTVL.

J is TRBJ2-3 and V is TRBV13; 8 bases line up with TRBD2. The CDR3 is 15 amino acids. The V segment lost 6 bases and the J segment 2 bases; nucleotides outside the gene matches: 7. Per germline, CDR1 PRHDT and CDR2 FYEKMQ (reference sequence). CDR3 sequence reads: CASRPGGGTTDTQYF. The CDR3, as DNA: TGTGCCAGCAGACCCGGGGGGGGGACCACAGATACGCAGTATTTT.

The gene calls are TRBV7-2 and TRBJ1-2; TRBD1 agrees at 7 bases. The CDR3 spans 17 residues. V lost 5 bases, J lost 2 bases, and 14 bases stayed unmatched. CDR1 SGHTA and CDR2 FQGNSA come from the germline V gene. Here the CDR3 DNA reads TGTGCCAGCAGCAACATAGACCTGGACAGGCCGAACTATGGCTACACCTTC. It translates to CASSNIDLDRPNYGYTF.

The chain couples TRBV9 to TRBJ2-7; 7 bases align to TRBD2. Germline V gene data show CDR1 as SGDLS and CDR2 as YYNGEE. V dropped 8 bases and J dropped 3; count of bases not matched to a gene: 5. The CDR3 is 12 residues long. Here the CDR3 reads CASASGLYEQYV. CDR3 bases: TGTGCCAGTGCTAGCGGACTCTACGAGCAGTACGTC.

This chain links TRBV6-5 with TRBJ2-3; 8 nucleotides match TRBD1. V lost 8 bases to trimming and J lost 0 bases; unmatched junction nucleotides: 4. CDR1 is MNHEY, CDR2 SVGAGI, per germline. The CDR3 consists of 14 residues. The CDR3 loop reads CASSTGGSTDTQYF. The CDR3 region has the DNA TGTGCCAGCTCTACAGGGGGAAGCACAGATACGCAGTATTTT.

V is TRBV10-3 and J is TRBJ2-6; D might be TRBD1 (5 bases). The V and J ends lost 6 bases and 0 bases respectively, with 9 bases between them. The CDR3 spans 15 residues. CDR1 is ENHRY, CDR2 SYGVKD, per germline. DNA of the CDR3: TGTGCCATCAGCCCAACAGGCTCTGGGGCCAACGTCCTGACTTTC. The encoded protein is CAISPTGSGANVLTF.

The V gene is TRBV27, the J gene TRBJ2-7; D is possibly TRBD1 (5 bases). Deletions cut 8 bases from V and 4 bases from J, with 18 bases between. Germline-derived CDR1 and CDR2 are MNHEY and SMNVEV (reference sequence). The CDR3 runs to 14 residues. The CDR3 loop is CASSPVAGPYEQYF. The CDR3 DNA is TGTGCCAGCTCCCCGGTGGCAGGGCCTTACGAGCAGTACTTC.

In DNA form, the CDR3 reads TGTGCCAGTAGTCCCCAGGACAGGGTCTCCTCTGGGGCCAACGTCCTGACTTTC. It is translated as CASSPQDRVSSGANVLTF. This rearrangement joins TRBV19 to TRBJ2-6; 8 nucleotides line up with TRBD1. The CDR3 is 18 amino acids. The J segment lost 0 bases and the V segment lost 5 bases, leaving 9 bases of the junction unmatched. Per germline, CDR1 LNHDA and CDR2 SQIVND (reference sequence).

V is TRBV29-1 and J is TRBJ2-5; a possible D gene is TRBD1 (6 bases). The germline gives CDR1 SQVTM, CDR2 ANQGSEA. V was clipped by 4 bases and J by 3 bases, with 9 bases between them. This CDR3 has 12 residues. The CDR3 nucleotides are TGCAGCGTTGGAACAGGGAAAGAGACCCAGTACTTC. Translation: CSVGTGKETQYF. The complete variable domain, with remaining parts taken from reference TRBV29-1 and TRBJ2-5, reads SAVISQKPSRDICQRGTSLTIQCQVDSQVTMMFWYRQQPGQSLTLIATANQGSEATYESGFVIDKFPISRPNLTFSTLTVSNMSPEDSSIYLCSVGTGKETQYFGPGTRLLVL.

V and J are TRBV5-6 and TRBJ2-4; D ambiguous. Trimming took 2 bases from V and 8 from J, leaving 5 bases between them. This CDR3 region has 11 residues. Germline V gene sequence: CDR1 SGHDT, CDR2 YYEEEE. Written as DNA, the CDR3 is TGTGCCAGCAGCTTTCGGGACATTCAGTACTTC. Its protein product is CASSFRDIQYF.

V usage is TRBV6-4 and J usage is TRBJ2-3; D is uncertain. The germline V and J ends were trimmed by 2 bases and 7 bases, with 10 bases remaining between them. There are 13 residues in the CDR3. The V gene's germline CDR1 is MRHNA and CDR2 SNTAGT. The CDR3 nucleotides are TGTGCCAGCAGTGACGGCCGCGGTCATACGCAGTATTTT. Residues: CASSDGRGHTQYF.

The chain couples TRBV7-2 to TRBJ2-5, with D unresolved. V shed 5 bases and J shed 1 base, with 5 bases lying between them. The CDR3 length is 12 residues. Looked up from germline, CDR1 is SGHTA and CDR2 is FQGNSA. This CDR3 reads CASSPTQETQYF. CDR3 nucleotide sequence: TGTGCCAGCAGCCCTACCCAAGAGACCCAGTACTTC.

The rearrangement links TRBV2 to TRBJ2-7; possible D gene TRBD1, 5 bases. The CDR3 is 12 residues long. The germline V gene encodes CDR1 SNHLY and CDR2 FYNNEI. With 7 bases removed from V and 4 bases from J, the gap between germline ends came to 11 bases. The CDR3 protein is CASTDSPYEQYF. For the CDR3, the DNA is TGTGCCAGCACCGACAGCCCGTACGAGCAGTACTTC.

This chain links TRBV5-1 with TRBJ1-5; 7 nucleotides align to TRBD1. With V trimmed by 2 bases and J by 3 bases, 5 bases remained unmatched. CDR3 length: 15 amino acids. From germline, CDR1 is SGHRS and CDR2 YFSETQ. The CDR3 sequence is CASSLGGQFNQPQHF. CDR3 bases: TGCGCCAGCAGCTTAGGGGGACAGTTCAATCAGCCCCAGCATTTT.

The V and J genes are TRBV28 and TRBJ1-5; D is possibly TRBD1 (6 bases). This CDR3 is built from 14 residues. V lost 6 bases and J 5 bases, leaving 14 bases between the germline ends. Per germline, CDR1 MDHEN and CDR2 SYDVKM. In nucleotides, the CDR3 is TGTGCCAGCAGGGCAGGGGATTACGATCAGCCCCAGCATTTT. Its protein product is CASRAGDYDQPQHF.

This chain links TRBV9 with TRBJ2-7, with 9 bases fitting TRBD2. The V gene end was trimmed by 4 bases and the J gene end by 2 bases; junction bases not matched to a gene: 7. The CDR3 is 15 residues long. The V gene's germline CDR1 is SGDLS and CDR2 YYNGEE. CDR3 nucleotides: TGTGCCAGCAGCCCACCCGGGACTAGCACCTACGAGCAGTACTTC. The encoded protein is CASSPPGTSTYEQYF. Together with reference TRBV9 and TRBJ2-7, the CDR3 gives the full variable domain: DSGVTQTPKHLITATGQRVTLRCSPRSGDLSVYWYQQSLDQGLQFLIQYYNGEERAKGNILERFSAQQFPDLHSELNLSSLELGDSALYFCASSPPGTSTYEQYFGPGTRLTVT.

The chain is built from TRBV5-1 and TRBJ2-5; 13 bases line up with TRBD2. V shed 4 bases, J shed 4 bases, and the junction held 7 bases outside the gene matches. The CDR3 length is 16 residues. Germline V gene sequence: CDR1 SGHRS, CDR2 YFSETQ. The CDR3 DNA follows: TGCGCCAGCAGCGGCACTAGCGGGGGGGCCACAGAGACCCAGTACTTC. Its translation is CASSGTSGGATETQYF. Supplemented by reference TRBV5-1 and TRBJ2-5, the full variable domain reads KAGVTQTPRYLIKTRGQQVTLSCSPISGHRSVSWYQQTPGQGLQFLFEYFSETQRNKGNFPGRFSGRQFSNSRSEMNVSTLELGDSALYLCASSGTSGGATETQYFGPGTRLLVL.

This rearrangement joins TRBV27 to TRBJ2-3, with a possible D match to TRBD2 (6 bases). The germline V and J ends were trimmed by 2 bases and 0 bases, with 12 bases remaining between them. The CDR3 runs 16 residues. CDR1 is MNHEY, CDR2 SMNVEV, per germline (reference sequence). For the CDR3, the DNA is TGTGCCAGCAGTTTAGTTGCGGGGAAGAGCACAGATACGCAGTATTTT. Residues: CASSLVAGKSTDTQYF.

CDR3 nucleotides: TGTGCCAGCAGCTTAGGGGGACAGTTCTATGGCTACACCTTC. It codes for CASSLGGQFYGYTF. The rearrangement uses TRBV7-9 and TRBJ1-2; 7 bases agree with TRBD1. Germline V gene data show CDR1 as SEHNR and CDR2 as FQNEAQ (reference sequence). With V trimmed by 1 base and J by 4 bases, 3 bases remained unmatched. The CDR3 length is 14 residues.